Given below is one T cell receptor (beta chain) in context. Its target is not known. The sample comes from a study of cytomegalovirus exposure and HLA in healthy donors. Germline V lookup: CDR1 SGHTA, CDR2 FQGNSA. V lost 5 bases, J lost 2 bases, and 7 bases stayed unmatched. The CDR3 sequence is 15 residues long. The PCR employed 60 Vbeta primers together with 13 Jbeta primers. Original analysis: Around 11 million shared chains were among approximately 87 million unique TCR beta chains counted in a later analysis. Produced via immunoSEQ multiplex PCR; TCRdb's table is partial and in-frame only. V and J calls and clone size are those listed in that table; D and trimming were worked out from the DNA. This table holds hundreds of thousands of clones, 60% to 85% found once. Broader study findings: The only immune exposure information that was available was CMV serostatus.

The specimen sequenced was PBMCs. V and J are TRBV7-2 and TRBJ2-7; 9 bases fit TRBD2. The clonotype originates from a man aged 35 to 55 in good health and CMV-seronegative. The CDR3 DNA is TGTGCCAGCAGCGAACCGGGACTAGCCACCTACGAGCAGTACTTC. It yields the protein CASSEPGLATYEQYF.